The T cell receptor (beta chain) under discussion was sequenced for a study of CD8 T cells in ankylosing spondylitis. There are many counts of this clonotype. What it recognizes is unknown. CDR3 size: 16 residues. Between the trimmed V and J ends, which lost 7 bases and 2 bases, there was a span of 15 bases. CDR1 is MNHNS, CDR2 SASEGT, per germline. TCRdb recomputed calls from the 5' RACE reads with MiXCR, one row per CDR3 protein. The data hold about 92,000 distinct CDR3 sequences, with roughly 9.6% observed a single time. Points from the study as a whole: The study looked at matched synovial fluid samples from ankylosing spondylitis patients. Disease-linked clones were reported to be significantly enriched there.

The chain employs TRBV6-1 and TRBJ1-6; possibly TRBD1 for D (5 bases). The specimen sequenced was blood, either unsorted or a sorted T cell fraction (not recorded which). The source of this sequence is a male donor with ankylosing spondylitis or in good health (not recorded which). CDR3 sequence (DNA): TGTGCCAGCAACCCCCGGGGGGTCACCTATAATTCACCCCTCCACTTT. Its translation: CASNPRGVTYNSPLHF.